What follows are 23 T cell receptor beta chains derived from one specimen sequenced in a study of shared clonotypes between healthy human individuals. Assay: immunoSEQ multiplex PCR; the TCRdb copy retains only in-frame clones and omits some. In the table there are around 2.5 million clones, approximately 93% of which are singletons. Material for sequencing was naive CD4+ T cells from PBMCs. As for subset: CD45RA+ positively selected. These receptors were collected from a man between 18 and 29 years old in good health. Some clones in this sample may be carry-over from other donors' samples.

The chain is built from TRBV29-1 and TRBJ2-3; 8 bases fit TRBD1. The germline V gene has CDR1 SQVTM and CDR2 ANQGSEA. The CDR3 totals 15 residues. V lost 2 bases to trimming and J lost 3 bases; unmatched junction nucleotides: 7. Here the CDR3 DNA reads TGCAGCGTTGAAAGCAGGGGGCATTTAACAGATACGCAGTATTTT. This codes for CSVESRGHLTDTQYF.

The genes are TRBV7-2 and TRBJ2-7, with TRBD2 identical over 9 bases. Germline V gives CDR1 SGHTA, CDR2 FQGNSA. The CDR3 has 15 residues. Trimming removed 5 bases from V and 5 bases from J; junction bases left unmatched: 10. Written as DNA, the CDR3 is TGTGCCAGCAGCCCCCAGGGACTAGCTTACCACGAGCAGTACTTC. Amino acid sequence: CASSPQGLAYHEQYF.

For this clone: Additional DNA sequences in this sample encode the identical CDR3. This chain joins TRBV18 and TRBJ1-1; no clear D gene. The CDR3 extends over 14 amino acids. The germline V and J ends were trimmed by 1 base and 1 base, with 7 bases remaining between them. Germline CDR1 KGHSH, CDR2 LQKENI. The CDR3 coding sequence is TGTGCCAGCTCACCACGGGCTGGGAACACTGAAGCTTTCTTT. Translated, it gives CASSPRAGNTEAFF.

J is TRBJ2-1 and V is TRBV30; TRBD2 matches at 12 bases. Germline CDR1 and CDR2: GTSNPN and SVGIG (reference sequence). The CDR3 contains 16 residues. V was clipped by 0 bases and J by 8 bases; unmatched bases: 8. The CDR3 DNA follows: TGTGCCTGGAGTGTACCCCTAGCGGGAGGGCGCGATGAGCAGTTCTTC. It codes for CAWSVPLAGGRDEQFF.

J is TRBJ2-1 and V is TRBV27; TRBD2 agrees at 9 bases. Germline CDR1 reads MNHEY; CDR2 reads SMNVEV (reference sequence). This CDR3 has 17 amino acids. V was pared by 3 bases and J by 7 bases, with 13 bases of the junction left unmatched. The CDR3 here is CASSFLSLAGGPNEQFF. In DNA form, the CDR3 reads TGTGCCAGCAGTTTCCTCTCATTGGCGGGAGGGCCGAATGAGCAGTTCTTC.

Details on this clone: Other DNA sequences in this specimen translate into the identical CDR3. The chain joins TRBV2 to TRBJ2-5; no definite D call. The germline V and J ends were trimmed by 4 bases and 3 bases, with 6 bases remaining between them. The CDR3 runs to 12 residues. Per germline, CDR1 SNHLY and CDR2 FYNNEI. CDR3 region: CASSVGEETQYF. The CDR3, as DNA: TGTGCCAGCAGTGTTGGGGAAGAGACCCAGTACTTC.

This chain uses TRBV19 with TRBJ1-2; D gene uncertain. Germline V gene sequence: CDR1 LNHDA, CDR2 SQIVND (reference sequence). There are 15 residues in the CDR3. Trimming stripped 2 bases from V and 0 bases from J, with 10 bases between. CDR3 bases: TGTGCCAGTAGTATAAGTAAGGGAACTAACTATGGCTACACCTTC. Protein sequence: CASSISKGTNYGYTF.

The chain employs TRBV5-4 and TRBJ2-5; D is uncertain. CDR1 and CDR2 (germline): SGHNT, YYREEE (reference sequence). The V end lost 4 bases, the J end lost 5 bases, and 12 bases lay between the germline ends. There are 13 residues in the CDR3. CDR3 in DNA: TGTGCCAGCAGCCAAACGACGGTGGAGACCCAGTACTTC. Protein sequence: CASSQTTVETQYF.

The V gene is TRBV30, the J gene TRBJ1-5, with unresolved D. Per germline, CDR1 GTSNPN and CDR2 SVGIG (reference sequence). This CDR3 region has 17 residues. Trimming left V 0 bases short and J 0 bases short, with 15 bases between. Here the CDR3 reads CAWSVGSLGYSNQPQHF. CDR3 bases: TGTGCCTGGAGTGTGGGCAGTTTGGGGTATAGCAATCAGCCCCAGCATTTT.

CDR3 amino acids: CASSASGTSYEQYF. In nucleotides, the CDR3 is TGTGCCAGCAGTGCTAGCGGGACCTCCTACGAGCAGTACTTC. The rearrangement uses TRBV7-9 and TRBJ2-7; 9 bases fit TRBD2. V dropped 6 bases and J dropped 0; count of bases not matched to a gene: 3. The CDR3 is 14 amino acids. Germline V gene data show CDR1 as SEHNR and CDR2 as FQNEAQ (reference sequence). Looking up the rest from reference TRBV7-9 and TRBJ2-7 gives the full variable domain: DTGVSQNPRHKITKRGQNVTFRCDPISEHNRLYWYRQTLGQGPEFLTYFQNEAQLEKSRLLSDRFSAERPKGSFSTLEIQRTEQGDSAMYLCASSASGTSYEQYFGPGTRLTVT.

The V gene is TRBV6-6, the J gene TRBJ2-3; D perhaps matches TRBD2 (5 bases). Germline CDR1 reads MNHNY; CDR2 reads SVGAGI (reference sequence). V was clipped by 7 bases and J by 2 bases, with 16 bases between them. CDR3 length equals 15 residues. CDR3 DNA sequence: TGTGCCAGCATTTCTTCGGTGGACTTCACAGATACGCAGTATTTT. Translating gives CASISSVDFTDTQYF.

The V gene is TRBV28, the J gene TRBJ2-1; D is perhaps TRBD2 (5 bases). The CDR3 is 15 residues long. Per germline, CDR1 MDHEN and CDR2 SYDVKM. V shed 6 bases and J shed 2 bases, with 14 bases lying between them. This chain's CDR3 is CASSLLENTYNEQFF. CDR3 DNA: TGTGCCAGCAGCTTACTAGAGAACACCTACAATGAGCAGTTCTTC.

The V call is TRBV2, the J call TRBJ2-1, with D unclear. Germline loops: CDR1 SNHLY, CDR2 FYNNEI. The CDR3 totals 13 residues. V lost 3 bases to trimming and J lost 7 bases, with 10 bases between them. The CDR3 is CASSDVRSNEQFF. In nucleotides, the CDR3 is TGTGCCAGCAGTGACGTCCGCAGTAATGAGCAGTTCTTC.

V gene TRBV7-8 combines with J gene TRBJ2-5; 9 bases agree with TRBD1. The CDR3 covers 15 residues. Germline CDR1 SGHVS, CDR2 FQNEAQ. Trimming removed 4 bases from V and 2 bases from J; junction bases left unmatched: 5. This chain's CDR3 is CASSSGTGRQETQYF. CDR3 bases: TGTGCCAGCAGCTCCGGGACAGGGCGGCAAGAGACCCAGTACTTC. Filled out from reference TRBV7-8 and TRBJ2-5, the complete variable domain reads GAGVSQSPRYKVAKRGQDVALRCDPISGHVSLFWYQQALGQGPEFLTYFQNEAQLDKSGLPSDRFFAERPEGSVSTLKIQRTQQEDSAVYLCASSSGTGRQETQYFGPGTRLLVL.

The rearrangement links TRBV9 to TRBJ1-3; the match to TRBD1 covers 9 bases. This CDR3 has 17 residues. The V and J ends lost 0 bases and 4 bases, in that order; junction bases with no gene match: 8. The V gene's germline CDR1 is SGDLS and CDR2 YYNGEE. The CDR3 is CASSVAGQGFSGNTIYF. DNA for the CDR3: TGTGCCAGCAGCGTAGCCGGACAGGGGTTTTCAGGAAACACCATATATTTT.

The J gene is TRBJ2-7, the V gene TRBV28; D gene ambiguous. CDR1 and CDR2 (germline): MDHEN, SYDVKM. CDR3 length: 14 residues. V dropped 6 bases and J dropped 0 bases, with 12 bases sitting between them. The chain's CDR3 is CASRKVPSSYEQYF. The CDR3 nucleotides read TGTGCCAGCAGGAAAGTCCCGAGCTCCTACGAGCAGTACTTC.

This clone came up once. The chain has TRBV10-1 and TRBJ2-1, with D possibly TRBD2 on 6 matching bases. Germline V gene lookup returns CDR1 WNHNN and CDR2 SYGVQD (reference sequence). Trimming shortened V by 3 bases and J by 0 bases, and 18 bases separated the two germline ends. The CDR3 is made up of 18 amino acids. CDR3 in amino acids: CASSDPGGRRSSYNEQFF. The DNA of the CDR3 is TGCGCCAGCAGTGACCCCGGGGGACGGAGGAGCTCCTACAATGAGCAGTTCTTC.

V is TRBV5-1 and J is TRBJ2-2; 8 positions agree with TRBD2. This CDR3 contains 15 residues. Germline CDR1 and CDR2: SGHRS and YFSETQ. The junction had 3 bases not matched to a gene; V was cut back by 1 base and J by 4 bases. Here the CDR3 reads CASSLWLAGTGELFF. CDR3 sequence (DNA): TGCGCCAGCAGCTTGTGGCTAGCGGGCACCGGGGAGCTGTTTTTT.

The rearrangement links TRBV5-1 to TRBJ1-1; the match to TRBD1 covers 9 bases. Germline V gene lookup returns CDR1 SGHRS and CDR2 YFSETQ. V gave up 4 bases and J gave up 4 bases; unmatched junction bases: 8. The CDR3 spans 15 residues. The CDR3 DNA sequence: TGCGCCAGCAGCCAACAGGGGGCGGCGAGCACTGAAGCTTTCTTT. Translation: CASSQQGAASTEAFF.

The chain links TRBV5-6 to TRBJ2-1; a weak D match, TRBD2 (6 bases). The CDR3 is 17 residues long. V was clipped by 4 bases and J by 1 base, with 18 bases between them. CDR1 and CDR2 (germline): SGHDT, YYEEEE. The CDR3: CASSAAAGLESYNEQFF. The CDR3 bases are TGTGCCAGCAGCGCTGCCGCGGGGCTAGAGTCCTACAATGAGCAGTTCTTC.

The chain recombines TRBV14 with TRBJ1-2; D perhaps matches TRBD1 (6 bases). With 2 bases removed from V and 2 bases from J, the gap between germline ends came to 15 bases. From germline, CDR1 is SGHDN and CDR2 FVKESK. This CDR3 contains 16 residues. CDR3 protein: CASSQQTGASNYGYTF. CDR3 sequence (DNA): TGTGCCAGCAGCCAACAGACAGGAGCCTCCAACTATGGCTACACCTTC.

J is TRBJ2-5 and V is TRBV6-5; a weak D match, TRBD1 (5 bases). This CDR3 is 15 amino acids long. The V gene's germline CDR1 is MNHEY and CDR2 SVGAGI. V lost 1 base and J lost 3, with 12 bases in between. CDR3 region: CASSYWQGGKETQYF. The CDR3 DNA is TGTGCCAGCAGTTACTGGCAGGGTGGGAAAGAGACCCAGTACTTC.

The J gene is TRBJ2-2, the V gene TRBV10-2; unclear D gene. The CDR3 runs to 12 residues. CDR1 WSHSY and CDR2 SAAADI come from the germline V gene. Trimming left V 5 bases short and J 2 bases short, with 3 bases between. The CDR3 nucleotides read TGCGCCAGCAGTCAAAACACCGGGGAGCTGTTTTTT. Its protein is CASSQNTGELFF.